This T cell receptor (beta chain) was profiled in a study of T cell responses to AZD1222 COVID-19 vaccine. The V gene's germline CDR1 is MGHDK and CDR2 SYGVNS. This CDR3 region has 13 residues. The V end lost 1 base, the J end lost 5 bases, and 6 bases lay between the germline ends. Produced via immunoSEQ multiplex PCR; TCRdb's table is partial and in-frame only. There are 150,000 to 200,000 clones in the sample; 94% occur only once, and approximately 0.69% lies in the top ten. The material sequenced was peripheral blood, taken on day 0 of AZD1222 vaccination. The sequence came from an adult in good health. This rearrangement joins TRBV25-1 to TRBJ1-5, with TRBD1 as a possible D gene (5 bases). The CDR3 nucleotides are TGTGCCAGCAGTGAATGGGGCTATCAGCCCCAGCATTTT. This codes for CASSEWGYQPQHF.